Listed here are 15 T cell receptor beta chains from one sample, sequenced in a study of blood T cells in healthy people across ages (dated by TCRdb to 2014 to 2015). The method was 5' RACE. Data came from an Illumina HiSeq 2500. The second PCR ran for about 7 to 11 cycles and used a J-beta primer mix along with a sample-barcoded 5' primer. The public sequencing data were trimmed at Q25 with fastp and processed into clonotypes with MiXCR by TCRdb, which kept only in-frame beta chains. Every CDR3 protein is listed once, alongside the most common genes and DNA of its rows. This sample comprises approximately 350,000 distinct CDR3 sequences, 45% to 60% of them detected only once. In total, the top ten clones hold around 53% of the sample. The sample consisted of blood. The source is a man in his 60s in good health.

V gene TRBV7-9 combines with J gene TRBJ1-2, with TRBD1 as a possible D gene (6 bases). The germline gives CDR1 SEHNR, CDR2 FQNEAQ (reference sequence). The CDR3 has 14 residues. Trimming stripped 1 base from V and 8 bases from J, with 14 bases between. The CDR3 region is CASSLGQAKGGYTF. The DNA for the CDR3 is TGTGCCAGCAGCTTAGGACAGGCCAAGGGGGGCTACACCTTC.

This clonotype showed up many times. The chain employs TRBV21-1 and TRBJ1-2; the table's D call of TRBD1 was not tested on the DNA. TRBV21-1 is labeled a pseudogene. The CDR3 is 16 residues long. For the CDR3, the DNA is TGTGCCAGCAGCAAAAAGAGGCGGGCGCGTGCCTATGGCTACACCTTC. Translation: CASSKKRRARAYGYTF.

This clonotype was counted only a few times. This chain connects TRBV13 to TRBJ2-1; TRBD2 aligns across 12 bases. V was pared by 0 bases and J by 2 bases, with 5 bases of the junction left unmatched. The CDR3 sequence is 18 residues long. Germline V gene sequence: CDR1 PRHDT, CDR2 FYEKMQ (reference sequence). The chain's CDR3 is CASSLGVLAGGAYNEQFF. CDR3 nucleotide sequence: TGTGCCAGCAGCTTAGGGGTCCTAGCGGGGGGGGCCTACAATGAGCAGTTCTTC. Based on the CDR3 plus reference TRBV13 and TRBJ2-1, the full variable domain is AAGVIQSPRHLIKEKRETATLKCYPIPRHDTVYWYQQGPGQDPQFLISFYEKMQSDKGSIPDRFSAQQFSDYHSELNMSSLELGDSALYFCASSLGVLAGGAYNEQFFGPGTRLTVL.

The chain joins TRBV29-1 to TRBJ1-2; D is possibly TRBD1 (6 bases). The ends were cut back, 0 bases at V and 8 bases at J, with 13 bases in the middle. CDR3 length: 13 amino acids. Germline values: CDR1 SQVTM, CDR2 ANQGSEA. Written as DNA, the CDR3 is TGCAGCGTTGAAGATCGGGGGGGCGGCGGCTACACCTTC. Its translation is CSVEDRGGGGYTF.

V gene TRBV12-3 or TRBV12-4 combines with J gene TRBJ1-5, with a tentative D call TRBD1 (5 bases). Trimming shortened V by 5 bases and J by 2 bases, and 10 bases separated the two germline ends. CDR3 length: 14 residues. In DNA, the CDR3 is TGTGCCAGCAGTGCCGGGGCGGGCAATCAGCCCCAGCATTTT. The encoded protein is CASSAGAGNQPQHF.

The CDR3: CASSFFSLAGGIAADTQYF. The CDR3 DNA is TGTGCCAGCAGCTTTTTTTCTCTAGCGGGGGGCATAGCGGCAGATACGCAGTATTTT. This chain links TRBV7-2 with TRBJ2-3, with TRBD2 identical over 11 bases. CDR1 and CDR2 from the germline V gene are SGHTA and FQGNSA. V lost 3 bases to trimming and J lost 4 bases; unmatched junction nucleotides: 15. The CDR3 covers 19 residues.

The rearrangement joins TRBV5-1 to TRBJ2-3; TRBD2 is a possible D gene (6 bases). CDR3 length equals 15 residues. Between the trimmed V and J ends, which lost 9 bases and 4 bases, there was a span of 21 bases. The germline V gene has CDR1 SGHRS and CDR2 YFSETQ. CDR3 loop: CATNPGDSRADTQYF. The CDR3 nucleotides read TGCGCCACCAATCCCGGGGACTCGAGGGCAGATACGCAGTATTTT.

This clonotype was seen more than once but under ten times. This CDR3 reads CSAHLLSGQGRDGYTF. CDR3 DNA sequence: TGCAGTGCCCACTTGCTATCGGGACAGGGCCGTGATGGCTACACCTTC. The genes are TRBV20-1 and TRBJ1-2, with 9 nucleotides matching TRBD1. V dropped 6 bases and J dropped 6; count of bases not matched to a gene: 17. CDR3 length: 16 residues. CDR1 and CDR2 from the germline V gene are DFQATT and SNEGSKA (reference sequence).

V is TRBV29-1 and J is TRBJ2-1; the D gene is possibly TRBD2 (6 bases). Germline CDR1 SQVTM, CDR2 ANQGSEA. The CDR3 sequence is 12 residues long. Trimming pared 0 bases from V and 9 bases from J, leaving 9 bases between. The DNA for the CDR3 is TGCAGCGTTGAAGAGGGGCGGGGTGAGCAGTTCTTC. This translates into CSVEEGRGEQFF.

The rearrangement links TRBV20-1 to TRBJ2-1; 7 bases are a match to TRBD1. The CDR3 consists of 14 residues. Germline V gene lookup returns CDR1 DFQATT and CDR2 SNEGSKA (reference sequence). Trimming removed 3 bases from V and 5 bases from J; junction bases left unmatched: 7. The CDR3 loop reads CSARTGLFHNEQFF. CDR3 DNA: TGCAGTGCTAGGACAGGGTTATTCCACAATGAGCAGTTCTTC.

Ten or more counts support this clonotype. V gene TRBV6-5 combines with J gene TRBJ2-5; D uncertain. The J call may be mistaken, given a closer DNA end match to TRBJ2-7. This CDR3 has 13 amino acids. Per the germline V gene, CDR1 is MNHEY and CDR2 is SVGAGI. CDR3 protein: CASSYSRVTEQYF. In DNA, the CDR3 is TGTGCCAGCAGTTACTCCCGGGTTACCGAGCAGTACTTC.

The table lists this clonotype with many counts. The V gene is TRBV6-2 or TRBV6-3, the J gene TRBJ2-1, with 9 bases fitting TRBD2. Per the germline V gene, CDR1 is MNHEY and CDR2 is SVGEGT. With 7 bases clipped from V and 9 bases from J, the junction kept 10 bases outside the gene matches. The CDR3 has 14 amino acids. The CDR3 is CASTITGLASEQFF. CDR3 DNA: TGTGCCAGCACTATAACGGGACTAGCAAGTGAGCAGTTCTTC.

The chain has TRBV12-3 or TRBV12-4 and TRBJ2-7; D gene ambiguous. The CDR3 consists of 14 residues. Trimming left V 4 bases short and J 0 bases short, with 10 bases between. CDR3 nucleotide sequence: TGTGCCAGCAGTTCAACCACTGGCTCCTACGAGCAGTACTTC. Translating gives CASSSTTGSYEQYF.

This clonotype appeared many times. The V and J genes are TRBV20-1 and TRBJ2-1, with 8 positions matching TRBD1. Germline assignment: CDR1 DFQATT and CDR2 SNEGSKA (reference sequence). The CDR3 has 18 residues. The J segment lost 6 bases and the V segment lost 0 bases, leaving 16 bases of the junction unmatched. The CDR3 DNA sequence: TGCAGTGCTAGAGATCTGAGGACAGGGTCAAGGTGGGGCAATGAGCAGTTCTTC. It encodes CSARDLRTGSRWGNEQFF.

This clonotype has a handful of counts. The chain couples TRBV28 to TRBJ1-2; possible D gene TRBD1, 5 bases. The CDR3 runs 14 residues. The germline V gene encodes CDR1 MDHEN and CDR2 SYDVKM. V dropped 3 bases and J dropped 7 bases, with 15 bases sitting between them. CDR3 nucleotides: TGTGCCAGCAGTTTCCCTTGGGACGCGCGTGGCTACACCTTC. This sequence encodes CASSFPWDARGYTF.